This T cell receptor (beta chain) was profiled in a study of tumor and adjacent non-tumor tissue in lung cancer. Study as a whole: Each sample yielded roughly 4.2 million productive TCRbeta reads on average.

This sample's RNA came from whole unsorted tissue. Between August and November 2014, newly diagnosed, chemotherapy-naive lung cancer patients underwent thoracic surgery in China. This clonotype has a handful of counts. The antigen is undetermined. Germline is not matched at one junction end, which may reflect a read error. Overall study findings and caveats: TCR diversity was significantly greater in tumor than normal lung tissue.

CDR1 is SGHAT and CDR2 is FQNNGV in the germline V gene. The CDR3 has 16 residues. Three rounds of nested PCR, following a modified ARM-PCR protocol, produced the TCRbeta library. Using its own MiXCR run on the multiplex PCR reads, TCRdb lists one record per CDR3 protein. The table lists 100,000 to 150,000 distinct CDR3 sequences, 66% of them singletons. The clonotype comes from a man aged 30 to 45 with non-small cell lung cancer. Sequenced sample: lung tumor tissue. The rearrangement uses TRBV11-2 and TRBJ2-2; 8 bases align to TRBD1. This CDR3 is CSSSPRQGTNTGELFF. DNA of the CDR3: TGTTCCAGCAGCCCCCGACAGGGGACGAACACCGGGGAGCTGTTCTTT.